This note documents a single T cell receptor beta chain sequence. With 1 base clipped from V and 0 bases from J, the junction kept 2 bases outside the gene matches. CDR1 LNHDA and CDR2 SQIVND come from the germline V gene (reference sequence). The CDR3 contains 15 residues. This specimen comes from a study of blood T cell repertoires in COVID-19. The wider study: Sources were T cells, B-cell-depleted T cells, or PBMCs; the material itself was cDNA or gDNA.

How the authors handled the data: Reference gene primers were amplified, and this amplification served to estimate nucleated cell counts. Clones were sequenced by immunoSEQ multiplex PCR, and TCRdb holds only the in-frame ones, with some missing. The V and J calls and clone size are taken from that table; D and trimming were inferred from the DNA. The data show 150,000 to 200,000 clones, around 85% seen once. Seattle-derived patients entered the study during active infection and were followed longitudinally. The clonotype originates from a woman aged 55-70 years with COVID-19, enrolled during active disease. The chain recombines TRBV19 with TRBJ1-2; TRBD1 matches at 7 bases. Material for sequencing was peripheral blood. This CDR3 reads CASSIGGQSNYGYTF. The CDR3 DNA is TGTGCCAGTAGTATAGGGGGACAGTCTAACTATGGCTACACCTTC.